The 5 T cell receptor beta chains below come from one sample, sequenced in a study of shared clonotypes between healthy human individuals. Generated by immunoSEQ multiplex PCR, the TCRdb table keeps only in-frame clones and is missing some. The sample gives over a million clones, around 78% of which show up once; more than 0.55% is in the top ten. The sequenced sample was memory CD4+ T cells from PBMCs. Subset here: CD45RA-negative fraction. The receptors were sampled from a man aged 18-30 years in good health. Some clones in this sample may be carry-over from other donors' samples.

The J gene is TRBJ2-3, the V gene TRBV19; the D gene is possibly TRBD2 (6 bases). Germline values: CDR1 LNHDA, CDR2 SQIVND (reference sequence). The CDR3 sequence is 17 residues long. V dropped 4 bases and J dropped 0 bases, with 17 bases sitting between them. The CDR3 spells CASSTGLPPRSTDTQYF. The CDR3 DNA sequence: TGTGCCAGTAGTACCGGACTACCTCCTCGGAGCACAGATACGCAGTATTTT.

This clone occurred a few times. This chain links TRBV6-6 with TRBJ1-1, with D unclear. V lost 6 bases and J lost 6, with 14 bases in between. Germline CDR1 is MNHNY and CDR2 is SVGAGI (reference sequence). This CDR3 comprises 13 residues. The CDR3 is CASSSSQVAEAFF. The CDR3 coding sequence is TGTGCCAGCAGCTCGAGTCAGGTGGCTGAAGCTTTCTTT.

The chain links TRBV15 to TRBJ1-5; D call uncertain. V lost 6 bases, J lost 3 bases, and 12 bases lay in between. CDR3 length equals 14 residues. Germline V gene data show CDR1 as LNHNV and CDR2 as YYDKDF (reference sequence). Written as DNA, the CDR3 is TGTGCCACCAGTTCCGGACGGTACAATCAGCCCCAGCATTTT. As protein: CATSSGRYNQPQHF. The variable domain in full, completed from reference TRBV15 and TRBJ1-5, reads DAMVIQNPRYQVTQFGKPVTLSCSQTLNHNVMYWYQQKSSQAPKLLFHYYDKDFNNEADTPDNFQSRRPNTSFCFLDIRSPGLGDTAMYLCATSSGRYNQPQHFGDGTRLSIL.

For this clone: Distinct nucleotide sequences in the sample also encode this CDR3. J is TRBJ2-7 and V is TRBV7-9, with TRBD1 identical over 10 bases. The ends lost 3 bases at V and 2 bases at J; junction bases unmatched: 4. The CDR3 contains 15 residues. Germline V CDR1 and CDR2: SEHNR, FQNEAQ (reference sequence). CDR3 nucleotides: TGTGCCAGCAGCTTGGGACAGGGGCCAACCTACGAGCAGTACTTC. This encodes CASSLGQGPTYEQYF.

The chain joins TRBV9 to TRBJ2-1, with D perhaps matching TRBD1 (6 bases). From germline, CDR1 is SGDLS and CDR2 YYNGEE. The V end lost 0 bases, the J end lost 0 bases, and 13 bases lay between the germline ends. The CDR3 runs to 17 residues. CDR3 nucleotides: TGTGCCAGCAGCGTAGTAGGGGGACGTATCTCCTACAATGAGCAGTTCTTC. Protein sequence: CASSVVGGRISYNEQFF.